The entry below describes one TCR beta chain. Unique molecular identifiers were built into the TCRbeta library. TCRdb ran MiXCR on the PCR reads and lists one entry per CDR3 protein. The table shows hundreds of thousands of distinct CDR3 sequences, with 16% occurring only once. This record comes from a study of T-cell reconstitution after alpha-beta-depleted transplantation in children. The TCR sequence derives from a human donor who donated a stem cell graft to a child with acute myeloid leukemia. The starting material was PBMCs from the stem cell graft donor, obtained from the stem cell graft.

The CDR3: CASSHEGWGDYTF. In nucleotides, the CDR3 is TGTGCCAGCAGCCACGAAGGTTGGGGGGACTACACCTTC. The chain has TRBV4-2 and TRBJ1-2, with D possibly being TRBD1 (5 bases). The CDR3 is 13 residues long. V lost 3 bases and J 10 bases, leaving 15 bases between the germline ends. From germline, CDR1 is LGHNA and CDR2 YNFKEQ.